This TCR beta chain is drawn from a study of identical twins. The study, taken as a whole, reports: Insertions were reduced in abundant cord blood beta clonotypes but not in memory repertoires.

MiXCR, applied by TCRdb to the 5' RACE reads, yields one record per CDR3 protein. The profile shows 450,000 or so distinct CDR3 sequences, 14% of them singletons. Remarks on this clonotype: The antigen remains undetermined.

CDR3 length: 15 residues. The ends lost 4 bases at V and 3 bases at J; junction bases unmatched: 6. Germline V gene sequence: CDR1 KGHDR, CDR2 SFDVKD. This sample also appeared in a second study, on yellow fever vaccine responses in identical twins.

The rearrangement uses TRBV24-1 and TRBJ2-7; the match to TRBD1 covers 9 bases. The receptor was isolated from a woman younger than 35 in good health. Material: CD4+ T cells sorted from blood. The CDR3 spells CATSDPGTGNYEQYF. For the CDR3, the DNA is TGTGCCACCAGTGACCCCGGGACAGGGAACTACGAGCAGTACTTC.